This TCR beta chain was observed in a study of cytomegalovirus exposure and HLA in healthy donors. Study observations and caveats: Solely CMV serostatus was available to characterize immune exposure.

Researchers ran the PCR with 60 Vbeta and 13 Jbeta primers. Repertoires were generated with immunoSEQ multiplex PCR, while TCRdb's copy carries only in-frame clones and drops some. The table has approximately 93,000 clones, 70% to 85% seen once. Regarding this clone: Antigen unknown.

There are 11 residues in the CDR3. Source material: PBMCs. The receptor was derived from a man in his fifties or sixties in good health and CMV-seronegative. This chain connects TRBV21-1 to TRBJ2-7; the table's TRBD1 call for D was not verified on the DNA. TRBV21-1 is a documented pseudogene. CDR3 region: CASSNHYEQYF. In DNA, the CDR3 is TGTGCCAGCAGCAACCACTACGAGCAGTACTTC.